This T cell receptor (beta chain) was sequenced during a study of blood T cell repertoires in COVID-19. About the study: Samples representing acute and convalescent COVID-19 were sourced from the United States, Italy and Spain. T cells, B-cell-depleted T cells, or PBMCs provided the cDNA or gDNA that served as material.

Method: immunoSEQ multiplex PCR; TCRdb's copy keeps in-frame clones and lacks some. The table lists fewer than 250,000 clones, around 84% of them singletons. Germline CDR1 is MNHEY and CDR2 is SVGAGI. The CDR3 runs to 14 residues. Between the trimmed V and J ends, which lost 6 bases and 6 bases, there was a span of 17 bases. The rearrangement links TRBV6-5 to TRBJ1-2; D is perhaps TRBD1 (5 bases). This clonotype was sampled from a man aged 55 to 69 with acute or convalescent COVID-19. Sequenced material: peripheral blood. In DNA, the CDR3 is TGTGCCAGCAGCCTGCCCGGGGGGTCCGATGGCTACACCTTC. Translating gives CASSLPGGSDGYTF.